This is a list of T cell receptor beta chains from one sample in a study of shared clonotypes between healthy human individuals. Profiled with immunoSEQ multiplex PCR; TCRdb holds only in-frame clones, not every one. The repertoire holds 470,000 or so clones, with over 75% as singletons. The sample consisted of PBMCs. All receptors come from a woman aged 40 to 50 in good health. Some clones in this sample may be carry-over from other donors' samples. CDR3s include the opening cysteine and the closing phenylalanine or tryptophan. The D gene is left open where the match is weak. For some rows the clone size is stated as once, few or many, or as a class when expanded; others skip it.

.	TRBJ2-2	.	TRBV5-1	TGCGCCAGCAGCTTGGCGGGACACAACACCGGGGAGCTGTTTTTT	CASSLAGHNTGELFF
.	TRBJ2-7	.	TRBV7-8	TGTGCCAGCAGCTTAGGTGGGGGAACCGGCGAGCAGTACTTC	CASSLGGGTGEQYF
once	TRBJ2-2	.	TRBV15	TGTGCCACCAGCCACGATGGGATCACCGGGGAGCTGTTTTTT	CATSHDGITGELFF
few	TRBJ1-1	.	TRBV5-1	TGCGCCAGCAGCACGGGTCACACTGAAGCTTTCTTT	CASSTGHTEAFF
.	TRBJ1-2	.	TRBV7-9	TGTGCCAGTAAGGAGATGGGCGCGGGAAGTGGCTACACCTTC	CASKEMGAGSGYTF
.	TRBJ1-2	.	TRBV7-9	TGTGCCAGCAGCCCCAGATCAGGGCTTGGCTACACCTTC	CASSPRSGLGYTF
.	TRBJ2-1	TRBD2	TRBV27	TGTGCCAGCAGTCCAATGGGACTAGCGGGAGGGGATAGCTCCTACAATGAGCAGTTCTTC	CASSPMGLAGGDSSYNEQFF
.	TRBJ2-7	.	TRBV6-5	TGTGCCAGCAGTTACTCGGGCCGGACCTACGAGCAGTACTTC	CASSYSGRTYEQYF
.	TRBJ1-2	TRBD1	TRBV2	TGTGCCAGCAGTGAAAAAACTACAGGGGTTCACGGCTACACCTTC	CASSEKTTGVHGYTF
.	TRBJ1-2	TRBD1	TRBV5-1	TGCGCCAGCAGGGAAGGGACAGGGGACCAGTATGGCTACACCTTC	CASREGTGDQYGYTF
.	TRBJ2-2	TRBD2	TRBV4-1	TGCGCCAGCAGCCAAGAGGACATACTAGCGGGAAACACCGGGGAGCTGTTTTTT	CASSQEDILAGNTGELFF
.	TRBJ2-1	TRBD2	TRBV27	TGTGCCAGCAGTTATAGCGGGAAGGGCTCCTACAATGAGCAGTTCTTC	CASSYSGKGSYNEQFF
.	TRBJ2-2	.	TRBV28	TGTGCCAGCATGGGGACCGGGGAGCTGTTTTTT	CASMGTGELFF
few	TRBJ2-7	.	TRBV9	TGTGCCAGCAGCGTAAGGTCTGTACCCTACGAGCAGTACTTC	CASSVRSVPYEQYF
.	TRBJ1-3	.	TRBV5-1	TGCGCCAGCAGCTTGGATATGGACTTCCGAGGAGGAAACACCATATATTTT	CASSLDMDFRGGNTIYF
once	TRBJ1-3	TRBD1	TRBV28	TGTGCCAGCAGTTTACGAGGGGACAGGGGGTACACCATATATTTT	CASSLRGDRGYTIYF
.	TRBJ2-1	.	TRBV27	TGTGCCTGCGGACCTTCCGGGACCCCACGGAATGAGCAGTTCTTC	CACGPSGTPRNEQFF
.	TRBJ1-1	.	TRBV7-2	TGTGCCAGCAGCTTAGGGGGCGGCCTTTATAACACTGAAGCTTTCTTT	CASSLGGGLYNTEAFF
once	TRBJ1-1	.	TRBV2	TGTGCCAGCAGTGGACAGGTAGTGAACACTGAAGCTTTCTTT	CASSGQVVNTEAFF
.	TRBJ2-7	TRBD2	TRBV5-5	TGTGCCAGCAGCGGGACTAGCGGGGCTTACGAGCAGTACTTC	CASSGTSGAYEQYF
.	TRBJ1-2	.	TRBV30	TGTGCCTGGAGTGCTAGGGCTTATCTAGGCCACTATGGCTACACCTTC	CAWSARAYLGHYGYTF
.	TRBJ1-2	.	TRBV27	TGTGCCAGCATTTCCCTGGACCGCGGTCGGATAGGCTACACCTTC	CASISLDRGRIGYTF
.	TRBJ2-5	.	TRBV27	TGTGCCAGCAGCTCCCCTCTGGACGGGAAGACCCAGTACTTC	CASSSPLDGKTQYF
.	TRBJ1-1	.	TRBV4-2	TGTGCCAGCAGCCAAGATAGAGGCGGCTCGGGAGCTTTCTTT	CASSQDRGGSGAFF
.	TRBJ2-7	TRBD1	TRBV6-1	TGTGCCAGCAGTGTGGGACAGGGAATCTACGAGCAGTACTTC	CASSVGQGIYEQYF
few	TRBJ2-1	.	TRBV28	TGTGCCAGCAGTGCGGGACGAACCGAGGTCAATGAGCAGTTCTTC	CASSAGRTEVNEQFF
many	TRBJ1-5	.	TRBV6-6	TGTGCCAGCAGACTTGACGCTCAGCCCCAGCATTTT	CASRLDAQPQHF
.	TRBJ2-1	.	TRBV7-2	TGTGCCAGCAGAGGGGGTGGGTGGAGGAGTATTAATATGGATGAGCAGTTCTTC	CASRGGGWRSINMDEQFF
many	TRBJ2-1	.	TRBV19	TGTGCCAGTAGTATAGACCGCTACAATGAGCAGTTCTTC	CASSIDRYNEQFF
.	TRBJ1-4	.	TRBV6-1	TGTGCCAGCAGTGAAGGCGGGGGGAATGAAAAACTGTTTTTT	CASSEGGGNEKLFF
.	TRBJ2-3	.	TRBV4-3	TGCGCCAGCAGCCATGATATGGGGGATACGCAGTATTTT	CASSHDMGDTQYF
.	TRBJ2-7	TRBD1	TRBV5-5	TGTGCCAGCAGCTTGGCCCTGACAGGGGCCTACGAGCAGTACTTC	CASSLALTGAYEQYF
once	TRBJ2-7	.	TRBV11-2	TGTGCCAGCAGCTCCTCCGGGGCCGCGAACGAGCAGTACTTC	CASSSSGAANEQYF
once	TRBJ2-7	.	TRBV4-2	TGTGCCAGCAGCCAAGCTGGAGGGCCGAGTTACGAGCAGTACTTC	CASSQAGGPSYEQYF
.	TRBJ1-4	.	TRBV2	TGTGCCAGCAGTGTGTGGGAGAGGGAAAAACTGTTTTTT	CASSVWEREKLFF
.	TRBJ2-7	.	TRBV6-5	TGTGCCAGCAGTTACTCGTTAACCATCTACGAGCAGTACTTC	CASSYSLTIYEQYF
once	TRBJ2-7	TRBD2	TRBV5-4	TGTGCCAGCAGCTTGGACTATGGACTAGCGGACTACGAGCAGTACTTC	CASSLDYGLADYEQYF
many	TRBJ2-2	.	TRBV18	TGTGCCAGCTCACCACGGCCAGGGGAAACCGGGGAGCTGTTTTTT	CASSPRPGETGELFF
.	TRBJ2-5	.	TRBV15	TGTGCCACCTATGACCCAGGGCTCCCTGTGGAGACCCAGTACTTC	CATYDPGLPVETQYF
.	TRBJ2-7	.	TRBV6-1	TGTGCCAGCAGTGACGAGGGAGGTGGCTCCTACGAGCAGTACTTC	CASSDEGGGSYEQYF
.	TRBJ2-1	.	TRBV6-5	TGTGCCAGCAGTTACTCTTCGAGACAGATCGGCCATGAGCAGTTCTTC	CASSYSSRQIGHEQFF
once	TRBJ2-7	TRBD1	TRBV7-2	TGTGCCAGCAGCTTCACAGGGGGCCTAAACTACGAGCAGTACTTC	CASSFTGGLNYEQYF
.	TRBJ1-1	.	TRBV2	TGTGCCAGCAGTCCAGGGCGAGCGTTGTCTGAAGCTTTCTTT	CASSPGRALSEAFF
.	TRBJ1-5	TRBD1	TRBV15	TGTGCCACGGGACAGGAGATTTATCAGCCCCAGCATTTT	CATGQEIYQPQHF
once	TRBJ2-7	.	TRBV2	TGTGCCAGCAGTCGCATTAACTACGAGCAGTACTTC	CASSRINYEQYF
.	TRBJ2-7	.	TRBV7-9	TGTGCCAGCAGCTTACAGTCTTTCGACGAGCAGTACTTC	CASSLQSFDEQYF
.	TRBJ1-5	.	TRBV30	TGTGCCTGGAGTGTGACAGTAAATCAGCCCCAGCATTTT	CAWSVTVNQPQHF
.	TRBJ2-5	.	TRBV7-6	TGTGCCAGCAGCTTGAGAGGCGGGGGCGAAGGAGAGACCCAGTACTTC	CASSLRGGGEGETQYF
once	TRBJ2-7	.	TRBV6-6	TGTGCCAGCAGTGCCGCCCCCGAGCAGTACTTC	CASSAAPEQYF
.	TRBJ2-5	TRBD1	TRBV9	TGTGCCAGCAGCCATGGACAGGGTTCAGAGACCCAGTACTTC	CASSHGQGSETQYF
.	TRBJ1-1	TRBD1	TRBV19	TGTGCCAGTAGTATAGATCGAGCGGGACAGGGGGCGGCTTTCTTT	CASSIDRAGQGAAFF
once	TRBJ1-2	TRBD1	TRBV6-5	TGTGCCAGCAGTTACGGGACAGGGGGCGCGGGTGGCTACACCTTC	CASSYGTGGAGGYTF
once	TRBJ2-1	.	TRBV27	TGTGCCAGCAGACAAGGGATGTACAATGAGCAGTTCTTC	CASRQGMYNEQFF
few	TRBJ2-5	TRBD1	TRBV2	TGTGCCAGCAGTAGGGACAGGGGGCGCGAGGAGACCCAGTACTTC	CASSRDRGREETQYF